The text below deals with one T cell receptor (beta chain). These data are taken from a study of CD8 T cells in Susac syndrome. cDNA came from about 0.51 to 1 ug RNA primed by random hexamers. TCRdb analysed the immunoSEQ multiplex PCR reads with MiXCR anew, one entry per CDR3 protein. Of around 170,000 distinct CDR3 sequences listed, under 97% were seen once; the top ten hold approximately 0.1%. The CDR3 is made up of 13 amino acids. The germline V gene encodes CDR1 SEHNR and CDR2 FQNEAQ (reference sequence). Between the trimmed V and J ends, which lost 4 bases and 3 bases, there was a span of 8 bases.

Sequenced sample: CD4+ T cells from PBMCs. The chain joins TRBV7-9 to TRBJ2-3; D gene uncertain. This TCR was recovered from a human donor with Susac syndrome. The CDR3 bases are TGTGCCAGCAGCTCGATGACAACAGATACGCAGTATTTT. Encoded protein: CASSSMTTDTQYF. Filled out from reference TRBV7-9 and TRBJ2-3, the complete variable domain reads DTGVSQNPRHKITKRGQNVTFRCDPISEHNRLYWYRQTLGQGPEFLTYFQNEAQLEKSRLLSDRFSAERPKGSFSTLEIQRTEQGDSAMYLCASSSMTTDTQYFGPGTRLTVL.